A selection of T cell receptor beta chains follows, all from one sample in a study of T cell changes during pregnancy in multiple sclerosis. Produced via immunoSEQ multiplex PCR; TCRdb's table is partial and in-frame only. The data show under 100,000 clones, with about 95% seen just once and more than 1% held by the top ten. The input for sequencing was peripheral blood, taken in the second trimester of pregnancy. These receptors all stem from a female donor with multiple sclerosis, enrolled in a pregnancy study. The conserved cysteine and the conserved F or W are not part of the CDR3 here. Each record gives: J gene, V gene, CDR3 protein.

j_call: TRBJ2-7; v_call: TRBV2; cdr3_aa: ASSDRQGSYEQY
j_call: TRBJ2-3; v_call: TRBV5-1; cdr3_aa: ASSPALAGVTDTQY
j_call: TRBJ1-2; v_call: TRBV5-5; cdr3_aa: ASSLQENYGYT
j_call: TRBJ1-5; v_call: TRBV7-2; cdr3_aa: ASSLELGEDQPQH
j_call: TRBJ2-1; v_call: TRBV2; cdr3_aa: ASRPRGKREF
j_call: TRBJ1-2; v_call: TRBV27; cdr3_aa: ASSRTATLMRYT
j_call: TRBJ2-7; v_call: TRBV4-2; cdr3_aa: ASSQADISYEQY
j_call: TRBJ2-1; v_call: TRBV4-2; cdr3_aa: ASSPGTSGSNEQF
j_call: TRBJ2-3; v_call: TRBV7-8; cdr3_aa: ASSRRGTDTQY
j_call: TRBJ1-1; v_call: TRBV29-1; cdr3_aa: SVGDRGITNTEAF
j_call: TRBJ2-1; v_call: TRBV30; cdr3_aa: AWSVRRDNEQF
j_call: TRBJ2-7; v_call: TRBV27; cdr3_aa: ASRGQSYEQY
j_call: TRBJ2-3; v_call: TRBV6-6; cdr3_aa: ASSSFGSPDTQY
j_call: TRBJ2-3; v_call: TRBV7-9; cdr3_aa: ATDPQGGTDTQY
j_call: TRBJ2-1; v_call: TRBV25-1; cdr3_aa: ASEDGSSYNEQF
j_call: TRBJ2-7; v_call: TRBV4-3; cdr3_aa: ASSQWTGPYEQY
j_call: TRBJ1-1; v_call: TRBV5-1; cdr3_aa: ASSLGTVEAF
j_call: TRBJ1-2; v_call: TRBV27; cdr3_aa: ASSMDRGGDGYT
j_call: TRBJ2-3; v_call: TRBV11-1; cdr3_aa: ASSYGQGIDTQY
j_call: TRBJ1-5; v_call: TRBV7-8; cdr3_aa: ASSPSREGQPQH
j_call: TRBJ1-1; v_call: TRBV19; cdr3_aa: ASSIRSRTAWMNTEAF
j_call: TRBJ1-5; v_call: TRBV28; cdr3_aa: ASSLSIGQPQH
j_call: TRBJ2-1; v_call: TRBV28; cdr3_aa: ASSLEGLEQF
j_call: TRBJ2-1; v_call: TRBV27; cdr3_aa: ASSLTPTSVTFSIKYNEQF
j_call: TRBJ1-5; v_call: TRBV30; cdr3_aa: AWKQGNQPQH
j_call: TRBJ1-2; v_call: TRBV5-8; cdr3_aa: ASSYGQGEREYGYT
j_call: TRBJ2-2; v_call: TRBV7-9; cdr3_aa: ASSLVGQGNTGELF
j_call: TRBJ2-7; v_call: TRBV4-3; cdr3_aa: ASSRELAGVAYEQY
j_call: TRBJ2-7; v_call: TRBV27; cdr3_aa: ASSLPRAGGPGEQY